The entry that follows covers one T cell receptor beta chain sequence. Its antigen is still unknown. The data belong to a study of response to subunit inactivated influenza vaccine. Study outcomes and limitations: It was suggested by the authors that few new T cells are recruited by each seasonal influenza vaccination.

This CDR3 has 14 residues. The germline V and J ends were trimmed by 2 bases and 7 bases, with 9 bases remaining between them. A single record per CDR3 protein comes from TCRdb applying MiXCR to the RT-PCR reads. The repertoire has about 700,000 distinct CDR3 sequences, approximately 14% of them found once; the top ten carry 6.5% to 8.5%. The chain combines TRBV12-3 or TRBV12-4 with TRBJ1-6, with D possibly matching TRBD1 (5 bases). The source was PBMCs from blood, collected less than 15 days before vaccination. The source is a man between 45 and 60 years old who received an inactivated influenza vaccine. CDR3 sequence (DNA): TGTGCCAGCAGTTTACAGGGATTAAATTCACCCCTCCACTTT. It encodes CASSLQGLNSPLHF.